This T cell receptor beta chain was identified in a study of Ad26.COV2.S vaccination and SARS-CoV-2 variants. The protocol was immunoSEQ multiplex PCR, while the TCRdb copy is restricted to in-frame clones and leaves out a portion. The top ten hold more than 1.5% of the sample, which has fewer than 400,000 clones, 70% to 90% seen once. As for treatment: roughly 18 received Ad26.COV2.S at low or high dose, single or two shots; a few received placebo; per-sample allocation not given. Collection of the samples took place on day 63 after the first injection of vaccine or placebo. This CDR3 is 17 amino acids long.

Sequencing was performed on peripheral blood, taken in a trial of Ad26.COV2.S vaccine versus placebo. The sequence was collected from a person between 18 and 60 years old who received the Ad26.COV2.S COVID-19 vaccine or a placebo. V and J are TRBV21-1 and TRBJ2-3; the DNA was not compared with TRBD1, the D call given in the table. TRBV21-1 is an annotated pseudogene. CDR3 loop: CASSKGYRGLGSDTQYF. The CDR3 coding sequence is TGTGCCAGCAGCAAAGGCTACAGGGGTCTAGGTTCAGATACGCAGTATTTT.